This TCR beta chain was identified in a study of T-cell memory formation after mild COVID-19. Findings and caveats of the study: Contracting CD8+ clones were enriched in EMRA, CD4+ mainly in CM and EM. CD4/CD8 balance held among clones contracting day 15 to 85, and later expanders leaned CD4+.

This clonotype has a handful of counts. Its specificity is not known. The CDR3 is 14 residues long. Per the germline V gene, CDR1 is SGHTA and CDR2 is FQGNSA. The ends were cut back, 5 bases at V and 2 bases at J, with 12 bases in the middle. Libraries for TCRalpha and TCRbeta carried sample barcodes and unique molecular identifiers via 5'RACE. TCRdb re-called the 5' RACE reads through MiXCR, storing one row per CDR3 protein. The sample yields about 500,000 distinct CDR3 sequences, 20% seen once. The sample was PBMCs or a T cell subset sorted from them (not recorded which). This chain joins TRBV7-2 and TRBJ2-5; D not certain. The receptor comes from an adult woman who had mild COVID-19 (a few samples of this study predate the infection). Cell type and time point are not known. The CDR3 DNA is TGTGCCAGCAGCCCCATTAGCATGCAAGAGACCCAGTACTTC. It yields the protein CASSPISMQETQYF.